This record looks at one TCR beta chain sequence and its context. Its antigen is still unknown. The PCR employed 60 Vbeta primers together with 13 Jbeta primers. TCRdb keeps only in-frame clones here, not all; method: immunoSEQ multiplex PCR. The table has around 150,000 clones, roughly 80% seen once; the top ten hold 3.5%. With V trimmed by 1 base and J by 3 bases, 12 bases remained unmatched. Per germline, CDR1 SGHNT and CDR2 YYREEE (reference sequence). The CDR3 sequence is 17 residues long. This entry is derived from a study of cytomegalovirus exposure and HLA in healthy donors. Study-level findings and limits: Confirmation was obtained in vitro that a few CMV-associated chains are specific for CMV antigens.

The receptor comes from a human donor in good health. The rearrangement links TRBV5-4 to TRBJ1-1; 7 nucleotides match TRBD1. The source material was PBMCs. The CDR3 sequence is CASSLYLFGQGDTEAFF. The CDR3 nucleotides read TGTGCCAGCAGCTTGTATTTGTTCGGGCAGGGGGACACTGAAGCTTTCTTT.